This T cell receptor beta chain comes out of a study of long-term antiretroviral therapy in people with HIV. General observations from the study: Diversity went up after ART and still fell short of transplant donor controls.

On this clone: Antigen unknown.

They ran version v3.0 of the immunoSEQ assay at survey level. Method: immunoSEQ multiplex PCR; TCRdb's copy keeps in-frame clones and lacks some. The data show roughly 30,000 clones, 80% to 90% seen once. This sequence originates from a man aged 18 to 30 with HIV. Material: unsorted PBMCs, obtained 0.8 years before starting antiretroviral therapy.

This CDR3 is CASSVTGSKSPYGYTF. In DNA form, the CDR3 reads TGTGCCAGCAGCGTAACGGGAAGCAAATCCCCGTATGGCTACACCTTC. This chain uses TRBV9 with TRBJ1-2; D unclear. Germline V gives CDR1 SGDLS, CDR2 YYNGEE. There are 16 residues in the CDR3. Trimming stripped 1 base from V and 5 bases from J, with 18 bases between. The full variable domain, its missing parts supplied by reference TRBV9 and TRBJ1-2, is DSGVTQTPKHLITATGQRVTLRCSPRSGDLSVYWYQQSLDQGLQFLIQYYNGEERAKGNILERFSAQQFPDLHSELNLSSLELGDSALYFCASSVTGSKSPYGYTFGSGTRLTVV.